The 15 T cell receptor beta chains below were found in one sample sequenced in a study of blood T cell repertoires in COVID-19. Profiled with immunoSEQ multiplex PCR; TCRdb holds only in-frame clones, not every one. This sample carries roughly 87,000 clones, approximately 92% of them seen once, and the ten largest clones take around 5%. Sequenced: peripheral blood. These receptors all come from a woman aged 80 or over with active COVID-19.

The rearrangement uses TRBV6-6 and TRBJ2-3, with D hard to call. Trimming removed 2 bases at V and 3 bases at J, with 6 bases between. CDR3 size: 13 residues. Germline V lookup: CDR1 MNHNY, CDR2 SVGAGI (reference sequence). The CDR3 coding sequence is TGTGCCAGCAGTTACGGGCGAACAGATACGCAGTATTTT. Its protein product is CASSYGRTDTQYF.

This rearrangement joins TRBV28 to TRBJ2-7; no clear D gene. The CDR3 extends over 14 amino acids. Germline values: CDR1 MDHEN, CDR2 SYDVKM. V lost 3 bases and J 4 bases, leaving 13 bases between the germline ends. The CDR3 coding sequence is TGTGCCAGCAGTTTCAGTGGCTTCGATTACGAGCAGTACTTC. Residues: CASSFSGFDYEQYF.

The V and J genes are TRBV4-1 and TRBJ2-5; D possibly corresponds to TRBD2 (5 bases). Per the germline V gene, CDR1 is MGHRA and CDR2 is YSYEKL. The CDR3 totals 15 residues. Trimming shortened V by 0 bases and J by 10 bases, and 18 bases separated the two germline ends. CDR3 residues: CASSQEPRRGPDQYF. The CDR3 DNA reads as TGCGCCAGCAGCCAAGAACCCCGTCGGGGTCCAGACCAGTACTTC.

This clone turned up a few times. CDR3 sequence reads: CASKGLASLNSPLHF. CDR3 coding DNA: TGTGCCAGCAAAGGACTGGCCAGCCTGAATTCACCCCTCCACTTT. The rearrangement joins TRBV6-5 to TRBJ1-6; D is undetermined. Germline V lookup: CDR1 MNHEY, CDR2 SVGAGI. The V and J ends lost 7 bases and 7 bases respectively, with 17 bases between them. This CDR3 comprises 15 residues.

The J gene is TRBJ2-2, the V gene TRBV6-5; 10 bases match TRBD1. This CDR3 comprises 16 residues. After removal of 4 bases from V and 4 bases from J, the junction contained 6 bases not matched to a gene. CDR1 is MNHEY and CDR2 is SVGAGI in the germline V gene. The CDR3 region has the DNA TGTGCCAGCAGTTCGCACGACAGGGGGCCCACCGGGGAGCTGTTTTTT. Translating it yields CASSSHDRGPTGELFF.

Notes on this clone: This sample includes further DNA sequences coding for the same CDR3. The CDR3 reads CASSPLAGSYNEQFF. The CDR3 DNA reads TGTGCCAGCTCACCCCTAGCGGGCTCCTACAATGAGCAGTTCTTC. The chain carries TRBV18 and TRBJ2-1; TRBD2 aligns across 8 bases. CDR1 and CDR2 (germline): KGHSH, LQKENI. Germline trimming cut 3 bases from V and 0 bases from J; bases unmatched to any gene: 1. The CDR3 is 15 residues long.

The rearrangement joins TRBV27 to TRBJ2-2; 11 nucleotides match TRBD2. Germline loops: CDR1 MNHEY, CDR2 SMNVEV (reference sequence). J lost 5 bases, V lost 5 bases, and 10 bases had no gene match. The CDR3 runs 17 residues. The CDR3 here is CASSPYGLAGGTGELFF. The CDR3 DNA sequence: TGTGCCAGCAGTCCCTATGGACTAGCGGGCGGTACCGGGGAGCTGTTTTTT.

The chain links TRBV28 to TRBJ1-2, with 11 bases that match TRBD1. This CDR3 is built from 17 residues. In germline, CDR1 is MDHEN, CDR2 SYDVKM. V dropped 4 bases and J dropped 0; count of bases not matched to a gene: 7. CDR3 sequence (DNA): TGTGCCAGCAGTTCGGGACAGGGGGTAATAGCTAACTATGGCTACACCTTC. Residues: CASSSGQGVIANYGYTF.

This chain uses TRBV4-2 with TRBJ2-3, with D possibly being TRBD2 (5 bases). The CDR3 sequence is 13 residues long. V shed 1 base and J shed 8 bases, with 10 bases lying between them. Germline V lookup: CDR1 LGHNA, CDR2 YNFKEQ. CDR3 amino acids: CASSQVPRGTQYF. CDR3 nucleotides: TGTGCCAGCAGCCAAGTCCCTCGGGGTACGCAGTATTTT.

The chain couples TRBV5-6 to TRBJ1-2; D remains ambiguous. Germline V gives CDR1 SGHDT, CDR2 YYEEEE. V lost 4 bases, J lost 5 bases, and 12 bases lay in between. The CDR3 is 13 residues long. The CDR3, as DNA: TGTGCCAGCAGCCACGCGGAGGTTTATGGCTACACCTTC. Translation: CASSHAEVYGYTF.

This chain joins TRBV24-1 and TRBJ2-5; 10 bases align to TRBD1. Germline loops: CDR1 KGHDR, CDR2 SFDVKD. The V segment lost 4 bases and the J segment 2 bases; nucleotides outside the gene matches: 9. The CDR3 has 17 residues. The CDR3 region is CATSDTGQGIGQETQYF. The CDR3 DNA is TGTGCCACCAGTGACACGGGACAGGGGATAGGACAAGAGACCCAGTACTTC.

This chain connects TRBV7-9 to TRBJ2-1, with TRBD2 as a possible D gene (5 bases). The germline gives CDR1 SEHNR, CDR2 FQNEAQ (reference sequence). CDR3 size: 16 residues. Trimming stripped 6 bases from V and 1 base from J, with 16 bases between. CDR3 residues: CASSPSTGSSYNEQFF. As DNA, the CDR3 is TGTGCCAGCAGTCCTTCGACGGGGTCTTCCTACAATGAGCAGTTCTTC.

This chain connects TRBV2 to TRBJ1-5, with TRBD1 matching over 9 bases. The CDR3 contains 14 residues. Germline lookup yields CDR1 SNHLY and CDR2 FYNNEI. V lost 7 bases and J lost 5; bases outside the gene matches: 6. DNA of the CDR3: TGTGCCAGCATGTCGGGACAGGGCGATCAGCCCCAGCATTTT. Translating gives CASMSGQGDQPQHF. Full variable domain (missing parts from reference TRBV2 and TRBJ1-5): EPEVTQTPSHQVTQMGQEVILRCVPISNHLYFYWYRQILGQKVEFLVSFYNNEISEKSEIFDDQFSVERPDGSNFTLKIRSTKLEDSAMYFCASMSGQGDQPQHFGDGTRLSIL.

This clone was detected only once. The chain has TRBV7-3 and TRBJ2-7; D remains unclear. Trimming removed 5 bases from V and 3 bases from J, with 11 bases in between. CDR1 is SGHTA, CDR2 FQGTGA, per germline. The CDR3 is 13 amino acids. The CDR3 DNA reads as TGTGCCAGCAGCAATAAACCCGGCTACGAGCAGTACTTC. As protein: CASSNKPGYEQYF.

The rearrangement uses TRBV5-6 and TRBJ1-1; D remains unclear. V dropped 1 base and J dropped 4 bases, with 17 bases sitting between them. The CDR3 is 16 residues long. Germline V gene data show CDR1 as SGHDT and CDR2 as YYEEEE. The CDR3 sequence: CASSLPTAVAGTEAFF. CDR3 bases: TGTGCCAGCAGCTTGCCTACTGCGGTAGCGGGCACTGAAGCTTTCTTT. Full variable domain (outside the CDR3, taken from reference TRBV5-6 and TRBJ1-1): DAGVTQSPTHLIKTRGQQVTLRCSPKSGHDTVSWYQQALGQGPQFIFQYYEEEERQRGNFPDRFSGHQFPNYSSELNVNALLLGDSALYLCASSLPTAVAGTEAFFGQGTRLTVV.